This entry features one TCR beta chain sequence. These data are taken from a study of blood T cell repertoires in COVID-19. Study-wide background: Sites across the United States, Italy and Spain contributed samples from acute and convalescent COVID-19. In each case, the material was cDNA or gDNA derived from T cells, B-cell-depleted T cells, or PBMCs.

Sequenced by immunoSEQ multiplex PCR; TCRdb stores in-frame clones only, minus some. The repertoire holds 120,000 to 150,000 clones, with approximately 90% as singletons. This CDR3 contains 13 residues. The germline V gene has CDR1 SQVTM and CDR2 ANQGSEA. Unmatched junction bases numbered 6, after V lost 5 bases and J lost 2 bases. Researchers sorted participants into cohorts using their self-reported clinical history. This TCR was recovered from a woman under 40 with acute COVID-19. The material sequenced was PBMCs or T cells enriched from blood (not recorded which). The chain carries TRBV29-1 and TRBJ2-7, with 7 positions matching TRBD2. The CDR3 spells CSVNGGRTYEQYF. In DNA form, the CDR3 reads TGCAGCGTTAATGGCGGGAGAACCTACGAGCAGTACTTC.